Listed below are T cell receptor beta chains from one sample, sequenced in a study of CD8 T cells in ankylosing spondylitis. TCRdb itself ran the 5' RACE reads through MiXCR, one entry per CDR3 protein. The repertoire holds about 840,000 distinct CDR3 sequences, 10% to 15% seen once, with 0.51% in the top ten. The sequenced material came from blood, either unsorted or a sorted T cell fraction (not recorded which). Receptors were obtained from a male donor with ankylosing spondylitis. Each CDR3 is given without its conserved first and last residue. Each record gives: D gene, V gene, J gene, clone size, CDR3 protein. A D gene is named only where the DNA matches it firmly. Not all rows give a size; the values are once, few, many and, for expanded clones, a class.

TRBD1	TRBV12-3/TRBV12-4	TRBJ1-6	many	ASSLDRAKSPLH
NA	TRBV7-9	TRBJ1-1	NA	ASSSWAEAF
TRBD2	TRBV5-1	TRBJ2-5	NA	ASSTVGTRIENQY
NA	TRBV6-5	TRBJ1-2	many	ASSYSALTSGYGYT
NA	TRBV6-5	TRBJ2-7	many	ASSYSSGRSAEQY
NA	TRBV7-9	TRBJ1-2	NA	ASSRPGPHGYT
NA	TRBV2	TRBJ2-7	once	ASSGSLAATEQY
NA	TRBV15	TRBJ2-5	few	ATSRWDRRETQY
NA	TRBV20-1	TRBJ2-1	few	SAMSSLNNEQF
NA	TRBV10-3	TRBJ2-7	many	AISEWTSPASSYEQY
TRBD2	TRBV29-1	TRBJ2-1	NA	SVRLSGRALYNEQF
NA	TRBV10-3	TRBJ1-2	few	AISENTEKIYGYT
TRBD2	TRBV20-1	TRBJ2-2	NA	SARPPPGLAGGITGELF
TRBD1	TRBV6-2/TRBV6-3	TRBJ2-7	few	ASRPQGAELTREQY
TRBD1	TRBV6-2/TRBV6-3	TRBJ1-1	few	ASSFRGRPNTEAF
NA	TRBV12-3/TRBV12-4	TRBJ1-1	few	ASSFPKPGMNTEAF
NA	TRBV10-3	TRBJ2-5	few	AISLRAIGFETQY
TRBD1	TRBV20-1	TRBJ2-2	few	SARDRGTGELF
TRBD2	TRBV6-2/TRBV6-3	TRBJ2-7	many	ASRREVLYEQY
NA	TRBV3-1	TRBJ1-1	many	ASSYPGSGTEAF
TRBD2	TRBV12-3/TRBV12-4	TRBJ2-1	many	ASSLWGGNEQF
TRBD2	TRBV18	TRBJ2-1	few	ASSSPLAGSLNEQF
NA	TRBV5-1	TRBJ2-1	few	ASSLEASPQGQF
TRBD1	TRBV5-1	TRBJ1-1	NA	ASSLGGTGDMNTEAF
NA	TRBV6-1	TRBJ1-5	few	ASNDYSNQPQH
NA	TRBV5-1	TRBJ2-3	NA	ASSLFPRSSTDTQY
NA	TRBV9	TRBJ1-2	NA	ASSVAMSKNYGYT
NA	TRBV4-1	TRBJ2-7	NA	ASSQVWGRMRSSYEQY
NA	TRBV27	TRBJ1-5	NA	ASSPYVAGDGPQH
NA	TRBV4-1	TRBJ2-3	NA	ASSQPRGSTDTQY
TRBD2	TRBV9	TRBJ2-1	many	ASSVVAGSYEQF
NA	TRBV5-1	TRBJ1-2	NA	ASSTEGTGYGYT
TRBD1	TRBV6-5	TRBJ2-7	few	ASSDRGPQY
TRBD2	TRBV7-2	TRBJ2-1	NA	ASSPTFSGRANEQF
TRBD2	TRBV20-1	TRBJ2-3	many	SAQGLAGGPDTQY
NA	TRBV6-2/TRBV6-3	TRBJ2-7	NA	ASTRTGYSYEQY
NA	TRBV7-9	TRBJ2-7	NA	ASSQSGGEYEQY
NA	TRBV12-3/TRBV12-4	TRBJ2-7	few	ASSSQAAEQY
TRBD2	TRBV6-2/TRBV6-3	TRBJ2-1	few	ASSYSKVLTKRGSSYNEQF